The 30 T cell receptor beta chains listed next were all sequenced from one sample in a study of T cell responses to AZD1222 COVID-19 vaccine. The method was immunoSEQ multiplex PCR; TCRdb's version includes in-frame clones alone and lacks a portion of them. The sample comprises more than 85,000 clones, 70% to 85% of which are singletons, and more than 13% rests with the top ten. The sample was peripheral blood, taken 28 days after the second AZD1222 dose. Every receptor here comes from an adult who received the AZD1222 COVID-19 vaccine.

As DNA, the CDR3 is TGTGCCAGCAGTGGGTTGGGGGAATCCTACGAGCAGTACTTC. This gives the protein CASSGLGESYEQYF. This chain joins TRBV2 and TRBJ2-7; D might be TRBD1 or TRBD2, each matching 5 bases. The CDR3 spans 14 residues. The germline gives CDR1 SNHLY, CDR2 FYNNEI. V lost 4 bases and J 1 base, leaving 11 bases between the germline ends.

The V call is TRBV5-4, the J call TRBJ2-2, with 9 bases aligning to TRBD1. The length of the CDR3 is 16 residues. Germline CDR1 and CDR2: SGHNT and YYREEE (reference sequence). V lost 2 bases and J lost 7; bases outside the gene matches: 9. Written as DNA, the CDR3 is TGTGCCAGCAGCTTTGGACAGGGGCGGGTGGACGGGGAGCTGTTTTTT. Amino acids: CASSFGQGRVDGELFF.

The J gene is TRBJ2-7, the V gene TRBV27; 14 positions agree with TRBD2. The CDR3 totals 15 residues. Germline V gene data show CDR1 as MNHEY and CDR2 as SMNVEV (reference sequence). The junction had 7 bases not matched to a gene; V was cut back by 5 bases and J by 7 bases. CDR3 sequence reads: CASSGGLAGVGEQYF. The CDR3, as DNA: TGTGCCAGCAGTGGGGGACTAGCGGGAGTGGGAGAGCAGTACTTC.

This clone has just a few counts. The chain combines TRBV10-2 with TRBJ1-1; TRBD1 is a possible D gene (5 bases). V lost 8 bases and J 8 bases, leaving 15 bases between the germline ends. This CDR3 is 12 amino acids long. Germline loops: CDR1 WSHSY, CDR2 SAAADI. CDR3 sequence (DNA): TGCGCCAGCGCTAGTGGAGACAGCGAAGCTTTCTTT. This encodes CASASGDSEAFF.

The chain is built from TRBV30 and TRBJ1-5; D ambiguous. The CDR3 consists of 12 residues. Trimming cost V 2 bases and J 6 bases, with 8 bases left between them. Germline assignment: CDR1 GTSNPN and CDR2 SVGIG (reference sequence). The DNA for the CDR3 is TGTGCCTGGAGTCAAGGGTTTCAGCCCCAGCATTTT. This encodes CAWSQGFQPQHF.

This clone was detected only once. The chain combines TRBV19 with TRBJ1-2, with D maybe TRBD1 (6 bases). Germline-derived CDR1 and CDR2 are LNHDA and SQIVND (reference sequence). The CDR3 has 14 amino acids. Trimming stripped 5 bases from V and 4 bases from J, with 14 bases between. The CDR3 coding sequence is TGTGCCAGTAGTCCCGAGGACAGCCCCTATGGCTACACCTTC. It yields the protein CASSPEDSPYGYTF.

This chain links TRBV7-2 with TRBJ2-3; tentative D call: TRBD1 (5 bases). CDR1 is SGHTA, CDR2 FQGNSA, per germline. The CDR3 is made up of 14 amino acids. Trimming stripped 2 bases from V and 8 bases from J, with 14 bases between. CDR3 nucleotides: TGTGCCAGCAGCTTATCCCCGGCTCAGGGTACGCAGTATTTT. Translated: CASSLSPAQGTQYF.

The gene calls are TRBV5-1 and TRBJ1-2; possible D gene TRBD1, 6 bases. Trimming shortened V by 4 bases and J by 6 bases, and 19 bases separated the two germline ends. This CDR3 has 15 amino acids. Germline V gene lookup returns CDR1 SGHRS and CDR2 YFSETQ. This CDR3 reads CASSPAAGVRDGYTF. Written as DNA, the CDR3 is TGCGCCAGCAGCCCCGCGGCAGGGGTTAGGGATGGCTACACCTTC.

This clone was observed a handful of times. This sequence joins TRBV7-9 and TRBJ2-3; tentatively, D is TRBD2 (6 bases). V was cut by 2 bases and J by 2 bases, with 8 bases left in between. The CDR3 runs 14 residues. The V gene's germline CDR1 is SEHNR and CDR2 FQNEAQ (reference sequence). CDR3: CASSLRDFTDTQYF. DNA of the CDR3: TGTGCCAGCAGCTTACGGGACTTCACAGATACGCAGTATTTT.

The chain couples TRBV5-1 to TRBJ2-2, with 8 bases identical to TRBD1. The CDR3 is made up of 15 amino acids. The V and J ends lost 4 bases and 6 bases, in that order; junction bases with no gene match: 8. Germline CDR1 and CDR2: SGHRS and YFSETQ. CDR3 bases: TGCGCCAGCAGCCCAACAGGGGGGCAGGCCGGGGAGCTGTTTTTT. Amino acid sequence: CASSPTGGQAGELFF.

V usage is TRBV11-2 and J usage is TRBJ2-7, with D maybe TRBD1 (6 bases). There are 14 residues in the CDR3. Per germline, CDR1 SGHAT and CDR2 FQNNGV. V lost 5 bases to trimming and J lost 6 bases, with 17 bases between them. CDR3 loop: CASSTPRGRGEQYF. CDR3 bases: TGTGCCAGCAGCACACCCCGCGGCAGGGGCGAGCAGTACTTC.

The chain employs TRBV6-5 and TRBJ1-4; D not certain. The CDR3 is 14 amino acids. Trimming pared 4 bases from V and 0 bases from J, leaving 6 bases between. CDR1 MNHEY and CDR2 SVGAGI come from the germline V gene. The CDR3 loop reads CASSSYATNEKLFF. The CDR3 DNA follows: TGTGCCAGCAGTTCCTATGCAACTAATGAAAAACTGTTTTTT.

The chain uses TRBV6-5 and TRBJ1-5; no clear D gene. The germline V gene has CDR1 MNHEY and CDR2 SVGAGI. The CDR3 extends over 10 amino acids. V shed 8 bases and J shed 5 bases, with 4 bases lying between them. This chain's CDR3 is CASGHQPQHF. The DNA for the CDR3 is TGTGCCAGCGGACATCAGCCCCAGCATTTT.

The rearrangement uses TRBV7-9 and TRBJ1-2, with D maybe TRBD1 (5 bases). V lost 2 bases and J lost 5, with 18 bases in between. Per germline, CDR1 SEHNR and CDR2 FQNEAQ (reference sequence). The CDR3 consists of 16 residues. The CDR3 sequence is CASSLYGGTHTYGYTF. The CDR3 coding sequence is TGTGCCAGCAGCTTATATGGGGGGACCCACACTTATGGCTACACCTTC.

The rearrangement uses TRBV2 and TRBJ1-5, with D perhaps TRBD1 (5 bases). The CDR3 sequence is 12 residues long. CDR1 and CDR2 (germline): SNHLY, FYNNEI. Trimming removed 6 bases from V and 7 bases from J, with 10 bases in between. CDR3 loop: CASRGESQPQHF. The CDR3 DNA reads as TGTGCCAGCAGGGGGGAGAGCCAGCCCCAGCATTTT.

The rearrangement joins TRBV19 to TRBJ2-5; D unresolved. CDR1 and CDR2 (germline): LNHDA, SQIVND (reference sequence). Trimming pared 3 bases from V and 1 base from J, leaving 3 bases between. The CDR3 has 12 amino acids. CDR3 sequence: CASSMGQETQYF. CDR3 bases: TGTGCCAGTAGTATGGGCCAAGAGACCCAGTACTTC. Using reference TRBV19 and TRBJ2-5 for the parts outside the CDR3, the full variable domain is DGGITQSPKYLFRKEGQNVTLSCEQNLNHDAMYWYRQDPGQGLRLIYYSQIVNDFQKGDIAEGYSVSREKKESFPLTVTSAQKNPTAFYLCASSMGQETQYFGPGTRLLVL.

V usage is TRBV7-2 and J usage is TRBJ2-7, with TRBD2 matching over 11 bases. Germline CDR1 is SGHTA and CDR2 is FQGNSA. J lost 1 base, V lost 7 bases, and 6 bases had no gene match. The CDR3 sequence is 15 residues long. The CDR3 loop reads CASTETSGISYEQYF. In DNA, the CDR3 is TGTGCCAGCACCGAGACTAGCGGGATATCCTACGAGCAGTACTTC. Full variable domain (missing parts from reference TRBV7-2 and TRBJ2-7): GAGVSQSPSNKVTEKGKDVELRCDPISGHTALYWYRQSLGQGLEFLIYFQGNSAPDKSGLPSDRFSAERTGGSVSTLTIQRTQQEDSAVYLCASTETSGISYEQYFGPGTRLTVT.

The chain joins TRBV6-5 to TRBJ2-5, with D uncertain. The germline V and J ends were trimmed by 8 bases and 4 bases, with 14 bases remaining between them. Germline loops: CDR1 MNHEY, CDR2 SVGAGI. The CDR3 runs to 13 residues. CDR3 sequence (DNA): TGTGCCAGCCTTCGGAATCAGATAGAGACCCAGTACTTC. It translates to CASLRNQIETQYF.

V gene TRBV6-5 combines with J gene TRBJ1-3; D uncertain. The CDR3 is 11 amino acids. Per the germline V gene, CDR1 is MNHEY and CDR2 is SVGAGI. Between the trimmed V and J ends, which lost 5 bases and 6 bases, there was a span of 5 bases. CDR3 nucleotide sequence: TGTGCCAGCAGTCTCGAAAACACCATATATTTT. Its protein is CASSLENTIYF.

The chain links TRBV7-8 to TRBJ2-6; D unresolved. Trimming stripped 5 bases from V and 0 bases from J, with 14 bases between. Germline loops: CDR1 SGHVS, CDR2 FQNEAQ. The CDR3 is 17 residues long. CDR3 residues: CASSPGSSVSGANVLTF. Written as DNA, the CDR3 is TGTGCCAGCAGCCCTGGGTCGTCCGTCTCTGGGGCCAACGTCCTGACTTTC.

This clone was seen once. V gene TRBV11-2 combines with J gene TRBJ1-1, with D possibly matching TRBD1 (5 bases). This CDR3 contains 18 residues. The V gene's germline CDR1 is SGHAT and CDR2 FQNNGV. The V end was cut by 5 bases, the J end by 3 bases, with 25 bases between. CDR3 amino acids: CASSPRATSGKKDTEAFF. The CDR3 DNA is TGTGCCAGCAGCCCCAGGGCCACTTCAGGGAAAAAGGACACTGAAGCTTTCTTT.

The CDR3 spells CASSLTFGSGSYEQYF. DNA for the CDR3: TGTGCCAGCAGTTTAACGTTTGGGTCCGGCTCCTACGAGCAGTACTTC. The J gene is TRBJ2-7, the V gene TRBV7-9; D remains ambiguous. The CDR3 is made up of 16 amino acids. Trimming removed 6 bases at V and 0 bases at J, with 18 bases between. In germline, CDR1 is SEHNR, CDR2 FQNEAQ (reference sequence).

The chain is built from TRBV9 and TRBJ2-1; 11 bases align to TRBD1. The V segment lost 1 base and the J segment 0 bases; nucleotides outside the gene matches: 3. Per germline, CDR1 SGDLS and CDR2 YYNGEE. The CDR3 spans 17 residues. CDR3 DNA: TGTGCCAGCAGCGTAAGGGACAGGGGGAGCTCCTACAATGAGCAGTTCTTC. It encodes CASSVRDRGSSYNEQFF.

The chain uses TRBV7-2 and TRBJ2-5; 10 bases fit TRBD2. J gave up 4 bases and V 5 bases, and 4 bases lay outside the gene matches. Germline V gene sequence: CDR1 SGHTA, CDR2 FQGNSA. The CDR3 runs 14 residues. As DNA, the CDR3 is TGTGCCAGCAGCAACCAGCGGGGGGGAGAGACCCAGTACTTC. Translated, it gives CASSNQRGGETQYF. The whole variable domain, filled in from reference TRBV7-2 and TRBJ2-5, reads GAGVSQSPSNKVTEKGKDVELRCDPISGHTALYWYRQSLGQGLEFLIYFQGNSAPDKSGLPSDRFSAERTGGSVSTLTIQRTQQEDSAVYLCASSNQRGGETQYFGPGTRLLVL.

This clone occurred a few times. The rearrangement uses TRBV11-3 and TRBJ2-7; a weak D match, TRBD1 (5 bases). V lost 4 bases and J 7 bases, leaving 14 bases between the germline ends. CDR1 is SGHNT and CDR2 is YENEEA in the germline V gene. This CDR3 has 13 residues. The CDR3 region has the DNA TGTGCCAGCAGCTCAGCCTTAAGGGGTGAGCAGTACTTC. It is translated as CASSSALRGEQYF.

The chain uses TRBV6-5 and TRBJ2-5, with 7 bases aligning to TRBD2. V lost 4 bases, J lost 4 bases, and 9 bases stayed unmatched. The CDR3 contains 15 residues. CDR1 and CDR2 from the germline V gene are MNHEY and SVGAGI. The CDR3 region has the DNA TGTGCCAGCAGTTTAGGGGACTATCGGGTAGAGACCCAGTACTTC. It is translated as CASSLGDYRVETQYF.

CDR3 sequence: CATPAPPTGRNTEAFF. The CDR3 nucleotides are TGTGCCACCCCCGCCCCCCCAACAGGGCGCAACACTGAAGCTTTCTTT. The chain couples TRBV7-2 to TRBJ1-1, with D maybe TRBD1 (6 bases). The V end was cut by 10 bases, the J end by 2 bases, with 23 bases between. Germline V gene lookup returns CDR1 SGHTA and CDR2 FQGNSA. The CDR3 totals 16 residues.

This clone came up a few times. The rearrangement joins TRBV7-9 to TRBJ1-6, with a possible D match to TRBD1 (6 bases). The germline V gene has CDR1 SEHNR and CDR2 FQNEAQ (reference sequence). The CDR3 runs 13 residues. V lost 5 bases to trimming and J lost 9 bases, with 11 bases between them. The DNA of the CDR3 is TGTGCCAGCAGCACTACAGGGATTTCACCCCTCCACTTT. Protein sequence: CASSTTGISPLHF.

This chain connects TRBV29-1 to TRBJ2-3; 7 positions match TRBD1. This CDR3 is built from 14 residues. Germline V gives CDR1 SQVTM, CDR2 ANQGSEA. V was clipped by 7 bases and J by 2 bases; unmatched bases: 9. The CDR3 region is CSGFGDSFTDTQYF. The CDR3 bases are TGCAGCGGATTTGGGGACAGCTTCACAGATACGCAGTATTTT.

The count of this clone is one. The chain combines TRBV5-4 with TRBJ1-6, with D uncertain. V was pared by 4 bases and J by 0 bases, with 11 bases between. The CDR3 length is 16 residues. The germline V gene has CDR1 SGHNT and CDR2 YYREEE (reference sequence). The CDR3 DNA sequence: TGTGCCAGCAGCCGGACGGGGAGCTCCTATAATTCACCCCTCCACTTT. Residues: CASSRTGSSYNSPLHF.